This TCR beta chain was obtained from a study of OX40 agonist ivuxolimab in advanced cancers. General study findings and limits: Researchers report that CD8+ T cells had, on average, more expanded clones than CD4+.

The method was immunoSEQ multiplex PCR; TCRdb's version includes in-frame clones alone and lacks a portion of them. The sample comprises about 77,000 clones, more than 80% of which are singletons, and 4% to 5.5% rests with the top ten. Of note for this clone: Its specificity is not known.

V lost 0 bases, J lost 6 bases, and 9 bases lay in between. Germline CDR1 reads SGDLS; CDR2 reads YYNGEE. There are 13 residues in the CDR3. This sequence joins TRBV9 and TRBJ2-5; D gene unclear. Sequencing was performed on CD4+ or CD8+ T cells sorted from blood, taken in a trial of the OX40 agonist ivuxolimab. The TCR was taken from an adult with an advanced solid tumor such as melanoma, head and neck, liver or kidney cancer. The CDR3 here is CASSVGDEKTQYF. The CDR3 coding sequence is TGTGCCAGCAGCGTAGGGGATGAGAAGACCCAGTACTTC.